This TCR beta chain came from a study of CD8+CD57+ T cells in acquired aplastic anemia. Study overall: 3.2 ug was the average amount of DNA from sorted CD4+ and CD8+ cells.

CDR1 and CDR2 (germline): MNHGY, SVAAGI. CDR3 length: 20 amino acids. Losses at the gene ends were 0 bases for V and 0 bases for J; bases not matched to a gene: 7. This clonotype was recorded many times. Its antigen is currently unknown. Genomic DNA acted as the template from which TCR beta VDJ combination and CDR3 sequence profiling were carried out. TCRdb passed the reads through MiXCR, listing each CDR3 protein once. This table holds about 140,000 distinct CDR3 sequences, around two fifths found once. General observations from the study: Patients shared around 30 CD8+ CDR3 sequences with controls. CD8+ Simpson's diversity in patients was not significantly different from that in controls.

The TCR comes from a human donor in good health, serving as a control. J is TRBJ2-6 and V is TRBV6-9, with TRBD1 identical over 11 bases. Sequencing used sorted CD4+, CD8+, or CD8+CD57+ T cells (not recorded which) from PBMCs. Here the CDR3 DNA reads TGTGCCAGCAGTTATTCCGGGCTGGGGACAGGGGGCTCTGGGGCCAACGTCCTGACTTTC. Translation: CASSYSGLGTGGSGANVLTF.